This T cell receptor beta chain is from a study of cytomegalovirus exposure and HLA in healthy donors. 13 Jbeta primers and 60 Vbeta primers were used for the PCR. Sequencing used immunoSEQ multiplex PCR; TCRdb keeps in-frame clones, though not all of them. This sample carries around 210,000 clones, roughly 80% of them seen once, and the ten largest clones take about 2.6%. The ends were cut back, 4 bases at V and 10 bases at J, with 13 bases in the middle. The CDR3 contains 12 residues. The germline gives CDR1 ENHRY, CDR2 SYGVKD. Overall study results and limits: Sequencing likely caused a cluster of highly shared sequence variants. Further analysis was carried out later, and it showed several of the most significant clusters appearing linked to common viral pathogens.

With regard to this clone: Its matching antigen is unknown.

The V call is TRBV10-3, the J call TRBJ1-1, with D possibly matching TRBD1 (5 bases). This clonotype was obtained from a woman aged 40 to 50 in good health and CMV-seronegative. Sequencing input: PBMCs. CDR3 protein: CAISAGEGGAFF. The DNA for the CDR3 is TGTGCCATCAGTGCGGGGGAAGGAGGAGCTTTCTTT.